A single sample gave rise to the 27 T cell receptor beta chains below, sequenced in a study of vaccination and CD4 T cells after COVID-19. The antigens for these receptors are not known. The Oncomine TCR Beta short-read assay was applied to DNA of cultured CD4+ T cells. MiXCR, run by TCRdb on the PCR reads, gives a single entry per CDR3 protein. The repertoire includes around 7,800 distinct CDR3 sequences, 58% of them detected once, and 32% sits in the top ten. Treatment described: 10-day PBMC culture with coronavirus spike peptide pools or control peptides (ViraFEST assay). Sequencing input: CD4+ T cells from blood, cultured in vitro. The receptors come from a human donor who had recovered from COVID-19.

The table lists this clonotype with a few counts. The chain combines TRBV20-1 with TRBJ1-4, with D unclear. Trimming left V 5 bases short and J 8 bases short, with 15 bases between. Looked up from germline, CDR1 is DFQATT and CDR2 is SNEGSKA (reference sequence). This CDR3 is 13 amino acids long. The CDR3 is CSAARTGEEKLFF. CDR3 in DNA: TGCAGTGCTGCTAGAACCGGGGAGGAAAAACTGTTTTTT.

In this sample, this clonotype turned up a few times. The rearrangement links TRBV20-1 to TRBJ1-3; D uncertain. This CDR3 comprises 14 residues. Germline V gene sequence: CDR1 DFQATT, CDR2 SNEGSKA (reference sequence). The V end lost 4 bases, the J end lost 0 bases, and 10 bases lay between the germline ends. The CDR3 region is CSATPGTSGNTIYF. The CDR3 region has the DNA TGCAGTGCTACCCCAGGTACCTCTGGAAACACCATATATTTT.

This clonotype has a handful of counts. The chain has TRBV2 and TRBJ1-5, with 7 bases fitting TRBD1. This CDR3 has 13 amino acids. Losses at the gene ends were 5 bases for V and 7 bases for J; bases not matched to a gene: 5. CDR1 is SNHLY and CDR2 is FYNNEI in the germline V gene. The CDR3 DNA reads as TGTGCCAGCAGTCAGGGGGAGCGGCAGCCCCAGCATTTT. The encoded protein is CASSQGERQPQHF.

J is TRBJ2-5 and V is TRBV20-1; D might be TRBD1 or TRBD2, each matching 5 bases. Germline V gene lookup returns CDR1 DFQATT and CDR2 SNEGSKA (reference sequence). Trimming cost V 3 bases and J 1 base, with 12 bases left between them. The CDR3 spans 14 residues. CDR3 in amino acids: CSARGVPPQETQYF. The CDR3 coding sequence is TGCAGTGCTAGGGGGGTCCCACCCCAAGAGACCCAGTACTTC.

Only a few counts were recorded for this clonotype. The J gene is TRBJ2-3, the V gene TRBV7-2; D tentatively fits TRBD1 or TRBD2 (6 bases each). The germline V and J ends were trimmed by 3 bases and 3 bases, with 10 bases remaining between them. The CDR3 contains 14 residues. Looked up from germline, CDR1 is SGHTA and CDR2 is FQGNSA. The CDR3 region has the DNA TGTGCCAGCAGCTTTTGGGGGGCGACAGATACGCAGTATTTT. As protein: CASSFWGATDTQYF.

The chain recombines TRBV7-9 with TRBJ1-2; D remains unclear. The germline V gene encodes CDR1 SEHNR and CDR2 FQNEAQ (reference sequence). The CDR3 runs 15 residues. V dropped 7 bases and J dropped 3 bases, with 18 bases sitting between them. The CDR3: CASIPVEGYYYGYTF. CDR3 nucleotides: TGTGCCAGCATCCCGGTAGAGGGTTACTACTATGGCTACACCTTC.

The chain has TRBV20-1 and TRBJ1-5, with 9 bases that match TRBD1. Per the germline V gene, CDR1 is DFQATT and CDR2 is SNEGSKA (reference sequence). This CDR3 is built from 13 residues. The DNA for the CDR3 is TGCAGCGCGACAGGGGGAGCCAATCAGCCCCAGCATTTT. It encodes CSATGGANQPQHF.

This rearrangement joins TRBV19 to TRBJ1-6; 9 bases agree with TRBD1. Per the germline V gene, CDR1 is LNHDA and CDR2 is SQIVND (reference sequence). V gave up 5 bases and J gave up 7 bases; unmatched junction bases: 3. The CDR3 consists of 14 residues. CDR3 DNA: TGTGCCAGTAGTGTAACAGGGGGCAATTCACCCCTCCACTTT. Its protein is CASSVTGGNSPLHF.

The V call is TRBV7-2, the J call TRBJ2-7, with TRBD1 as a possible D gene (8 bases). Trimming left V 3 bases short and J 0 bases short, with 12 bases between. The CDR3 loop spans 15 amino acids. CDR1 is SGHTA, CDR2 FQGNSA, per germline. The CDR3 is CASSLGGTGSYEQYF. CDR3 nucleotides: TGTGCCAGCAGCTTGGGGGGGACAGGCTCCTACGAGCAGTACTTC.

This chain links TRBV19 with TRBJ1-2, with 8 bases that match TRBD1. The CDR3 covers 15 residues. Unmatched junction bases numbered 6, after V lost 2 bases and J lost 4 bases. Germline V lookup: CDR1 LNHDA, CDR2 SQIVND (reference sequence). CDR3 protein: CASSISAGGPYGYTF. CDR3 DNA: TGTGCCAGTAGTATATCGGCAGGGGGCCCCTATGGCTACACCTTC.

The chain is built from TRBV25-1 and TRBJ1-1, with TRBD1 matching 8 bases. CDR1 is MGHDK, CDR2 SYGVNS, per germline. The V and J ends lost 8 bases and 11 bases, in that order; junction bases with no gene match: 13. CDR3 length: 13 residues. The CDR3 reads CASGPTGTGRAFF. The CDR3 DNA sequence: TGTGCCAGCGGACCGACAGGGACAGGACGGGCTTTCTTT.

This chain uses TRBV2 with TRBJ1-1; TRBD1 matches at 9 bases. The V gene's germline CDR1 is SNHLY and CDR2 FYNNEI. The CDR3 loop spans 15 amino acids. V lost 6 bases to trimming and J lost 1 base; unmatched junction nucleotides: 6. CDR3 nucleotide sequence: TGTGCCAGCAGAGATACAGGGGGCCCGAACACTGAAGCTTTCTTT. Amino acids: CASRDTGGPNTEAFF.

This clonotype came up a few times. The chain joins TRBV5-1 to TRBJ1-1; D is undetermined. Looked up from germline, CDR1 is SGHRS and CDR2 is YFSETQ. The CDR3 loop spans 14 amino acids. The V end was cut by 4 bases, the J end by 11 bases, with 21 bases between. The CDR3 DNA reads TGCGCCAGCAGCGAAACCGCGGGCCTCGTGGGGGCTTTCTTT. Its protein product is CASSETAGLVGAFF.

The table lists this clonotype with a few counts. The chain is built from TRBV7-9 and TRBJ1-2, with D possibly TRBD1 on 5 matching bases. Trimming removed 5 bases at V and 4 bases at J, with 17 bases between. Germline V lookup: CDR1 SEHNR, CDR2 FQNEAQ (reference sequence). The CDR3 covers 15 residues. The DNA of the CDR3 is TGTGCCAGCAGCGGCGGAAGCAGGGCCTTCTATGGCTACACCTTC. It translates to CASSGGSRAFYGYTF.

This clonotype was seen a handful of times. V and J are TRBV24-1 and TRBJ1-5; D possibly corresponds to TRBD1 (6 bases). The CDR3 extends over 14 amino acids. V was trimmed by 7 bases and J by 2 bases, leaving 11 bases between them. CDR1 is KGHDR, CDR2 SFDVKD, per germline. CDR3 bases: TGTGCCACCAGCAGGGAGGGGGGCAATCAGCCCCAGCATTTT. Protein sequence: CATSREGGNQPQHF.

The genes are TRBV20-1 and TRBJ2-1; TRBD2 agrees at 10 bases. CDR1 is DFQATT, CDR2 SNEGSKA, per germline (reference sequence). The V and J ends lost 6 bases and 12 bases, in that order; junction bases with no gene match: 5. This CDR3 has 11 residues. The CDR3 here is CSASGRAGQFF. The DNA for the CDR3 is TGCAGTGCCAGCGGGAGGGCCGGGCAGTTCTTC.

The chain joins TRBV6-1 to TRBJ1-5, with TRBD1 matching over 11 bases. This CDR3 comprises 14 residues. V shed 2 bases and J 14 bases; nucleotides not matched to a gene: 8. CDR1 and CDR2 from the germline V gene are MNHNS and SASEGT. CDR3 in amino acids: CASSEIRDRGTEHF. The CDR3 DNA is TGTGCCAGCAGTGAAATACGGGACAGGGGGACGGAGCATTTT.

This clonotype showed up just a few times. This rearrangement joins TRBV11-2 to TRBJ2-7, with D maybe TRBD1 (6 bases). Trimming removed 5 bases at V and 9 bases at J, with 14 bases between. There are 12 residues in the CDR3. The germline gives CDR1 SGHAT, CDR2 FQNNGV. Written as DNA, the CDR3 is TGTGCCAGCAGCCCACACAGGGCTGGGCAGTACTTC. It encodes CASSPHRAGQYF.

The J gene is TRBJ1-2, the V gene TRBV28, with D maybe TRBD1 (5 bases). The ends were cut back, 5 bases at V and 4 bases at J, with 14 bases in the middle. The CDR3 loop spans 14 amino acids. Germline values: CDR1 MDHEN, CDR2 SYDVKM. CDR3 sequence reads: CASSPGGGPYGYTF. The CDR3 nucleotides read TGTGCCAGCAGTCCCGGGGGGGGACCCTATGGCTACACCTTC.

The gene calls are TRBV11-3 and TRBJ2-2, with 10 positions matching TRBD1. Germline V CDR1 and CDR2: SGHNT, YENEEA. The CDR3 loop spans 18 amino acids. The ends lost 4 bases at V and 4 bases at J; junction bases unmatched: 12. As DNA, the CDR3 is TGTGCCAGCAGCTCTAAGCGATCCGGGACAGGGGCCACCGGGGAGCTGTTTTTT. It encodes CASSSKRSGTGATGELFF.

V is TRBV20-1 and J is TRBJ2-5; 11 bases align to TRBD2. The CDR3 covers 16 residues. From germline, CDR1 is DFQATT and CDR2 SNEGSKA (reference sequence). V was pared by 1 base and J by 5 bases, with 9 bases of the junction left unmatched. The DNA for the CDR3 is TGCAGTGCTAGAGCTTTAGCGGGAGGGTCGTTGGAGACCCAGTACTTC. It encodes CSARALAGGSLETQYF.

This CDR3 reads CSVVGDSGELFF. For the CDR3, the DNA is TGCAGTGTTGTAGGGGACTCAGGGGAGCTGTTTTTT. The rearrangement links TRBV20-1 to TRBJ2-2; possibly TRBD2 for D (6 bases). This CDR3 is built from 12 residues. V shed 7 bases and J shed 8 bases, with 14 bases lying between them. CDR1 and CDR2 from the germline V gene are DFQATT and SNEGSKA (reference sequence).

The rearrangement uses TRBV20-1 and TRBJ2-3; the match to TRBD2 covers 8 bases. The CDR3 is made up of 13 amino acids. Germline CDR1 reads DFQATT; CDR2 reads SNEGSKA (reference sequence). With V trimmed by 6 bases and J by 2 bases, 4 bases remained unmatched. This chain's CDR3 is CSAPGLDTDTQYF. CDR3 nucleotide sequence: TGCAGTGCCCCGGGACTAGACACAGATACGCAGTATTTT.

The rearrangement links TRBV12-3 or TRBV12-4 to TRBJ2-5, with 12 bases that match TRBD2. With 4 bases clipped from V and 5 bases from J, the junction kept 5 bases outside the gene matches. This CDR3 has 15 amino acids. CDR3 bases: TGTGCCAGCAGTTATCCTAGCGGGGGGGCCGAGACCCAGTACTTC. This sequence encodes CASSYPSGGAETQYF.

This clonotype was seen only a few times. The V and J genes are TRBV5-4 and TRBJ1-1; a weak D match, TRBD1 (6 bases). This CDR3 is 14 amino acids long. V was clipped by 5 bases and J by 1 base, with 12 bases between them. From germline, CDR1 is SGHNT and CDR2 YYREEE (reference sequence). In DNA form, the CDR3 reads TGTGCCAGCAGAGGGGGACCGACGAACACTGAAGCTTTCTTT. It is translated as CASRGGPTNTEAFF.

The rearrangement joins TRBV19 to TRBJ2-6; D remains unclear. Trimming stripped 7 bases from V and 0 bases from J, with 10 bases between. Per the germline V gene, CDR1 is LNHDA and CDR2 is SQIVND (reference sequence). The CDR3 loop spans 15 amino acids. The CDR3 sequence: CASTQSYSGANVLTF. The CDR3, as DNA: TGTGCCAGTACCCAGAGTTACTCTGGGGCCAACGTCCTGACTTTC.

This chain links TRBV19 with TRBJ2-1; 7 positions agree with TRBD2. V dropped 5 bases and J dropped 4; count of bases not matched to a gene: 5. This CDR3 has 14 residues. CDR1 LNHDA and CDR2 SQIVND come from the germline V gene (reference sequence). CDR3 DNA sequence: TGTGCCAGTAGTGTCGGACTAGAGTACAATGAGCAGTTCTTC. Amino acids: CASSVGLEYNEQFF.